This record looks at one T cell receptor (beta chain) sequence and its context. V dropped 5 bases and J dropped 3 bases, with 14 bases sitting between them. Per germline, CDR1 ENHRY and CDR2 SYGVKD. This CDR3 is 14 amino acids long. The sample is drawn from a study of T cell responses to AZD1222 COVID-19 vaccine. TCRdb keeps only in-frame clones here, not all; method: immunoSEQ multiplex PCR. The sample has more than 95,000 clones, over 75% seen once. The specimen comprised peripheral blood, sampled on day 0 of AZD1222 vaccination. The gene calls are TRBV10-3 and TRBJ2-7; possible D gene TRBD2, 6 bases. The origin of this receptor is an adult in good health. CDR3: CAISPLTGGYEQYF. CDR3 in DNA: TGTGCCATCAGTCCCTTGACCGGGGGCTACGAGCAGTACTTC.